The clone carrying this T cell receptor (beta chain) was observed once. Its specificity is unknown. The table came from immunoSEQ multiplex PCR; TCRdb's copy has only in-frame clones and leaves some out. The sample carries about 79,000 clones, 70% to 85% recorded once. This specimen belongs to a study of OX40 agonist ivuxolimab in advanced cancers. At the level of the study: Patients were dosed with the agonistic anti-OX40 (CD134) antibody ivuxolimab. At 0.01 to 10 mg/kg, ivuxolimab was administered intravenously to patients every 2 weeks. General observations from the study: Blood T cells, both CD4+ and CD8+, expanded clonally by week 6 at 0.1 to 3.0 mg/kg. More expanded clones were seen, on average, in CD8+ T cells than in CD4+.

Losses at the gene ends were 11 bases for V and 0 bases for J; bases not matched to a gene: 2. The CDR3 contains 13 residues. Germline assignment: CDR1 MNHNY and CDR2 SVGAGI (reference sequence). The TCR sequence derives from an adult with an advanced solid tumor such as melanoma, head and neck, liver or kidney cancer. V and J are TRBV6-6 and TRBJ1-4; 8 bases match TRBD1. Sequenced here: CD4+ or CD8+ T cells sorted from blood, sampled in a trial of the OX40 agonist ivuxolimab. The CDR3 DNA reads as TGTGCCGGACAGGGTACAACTAATGAAAAACTGTTTTTT. It codes for CAGQGTTNEKLFF.